This T cell receptor (beta chain) was recovered during a study of T cells in Graves' hyperthyroidism and ophthalmopathy. Turning to the study itself: Once the initial diagnosis was made, peripheral blood was obtained before any treatment.

Amplified TCR beta CDR3 regions came from RNA transcripts. HTBI primers were employed in a first-round RT-PCR of the TCR CDR3. TCRdb re-called the multiplex PCR reads with MiXCR, one entry per CDR3 protein. The sample holds more than 500,000 distinct CDR3 sequences, under 15% seen once. This clonotype was found many times. The antigen remains unidentified. There are 12 residues in the CDR3. The germline V and J ends were trimmed by 6 bases and 5 bases, with 11 bases remaining between them. Study outcomes and limitations: With a median lead of around 6.7 months before onset, the model predicted ophthalmopathy.

Out of roughly 9.1 ml of fresh peripheral blood came the PBMCs. The clonotype originates from a woman between 40 and 50 years old with Graves' ophthalmopathy. Sequenced input: blood. The rearrangement uses TRBV12-3 or TRBV12-4 and TRBJ2-7, with D possibly being TRBD2 (6 bases). The DNA of the CDR3 is TGTGCCAGCAGATCTCCGGGGGACGAGCAGTACTTC. Translated, it gives CASRSPGDEQYF.